The 8 T cell receptor beta chains below come from one sample, sequenced in a study of T-cell reconstitution after alpha-beta-depleted transplantation in children. As it was prepared, the TCRbeta library received unique molecular identifiers. TCRdb re-derived calls from the PCR reads in MiXCR, one entry per CDR3 protein. Counted here are about 230,000 distinct CDR3 sequences, over 9.5% occurring once; the ten biggest clones make up approximately 5%. Sequencing used PBMCs from the stem cell graft donor, obtained from the stem cell graft. These receptors were collected from a human donor who donated a stem cell graft to a child with SCID.

The chain couples TRBV7-2 to TRBJ2-3; possibly TRBD1 for D (6 bases). CDR1 and CDR2 from the germline V gene are SGHTA and FQGNSA. The CDR3 runs to 15 residues. Trimming took 2 bases from V and 2 from J, leaving 11 bases between them. In nucleotides, the CDR3 is TGTGCCAGCAGCTTATTGGGACATGACACAGATACGCAGTATTTT. Translation gives CASSLLGHDTDTQYF.

This clonotype was observed many times. The chain carries TRBV5-1 and TRBJ2-5; TRBD1 is a possible D gene (6 bases). In germline, CDR1 is SGHRS, CDR2 YFSETQ. The CDR3 has 13 residues. V lost 6 bases, J lost 3 bases, and 12 bases lay in between. The CDR3 DNA reads as TGCGCCAGCAACGAACCAGGGGAAGAGACCCAGTACTTC. Its translation is CASNEPGEETQYF.

This clonotype was seen ten or more times. The J gene is TRBJ1-2, the V gene TRBV12-3 or TRBV12-4, with 11 bases lining up with TRBD1. After removal of 4 bases from V and 14 bases from J, the junction contained 12 bases not matched to a gene. This CDR3 has 14 amino acids. DNA for the CDR3: TGTGCCAGCAGTTCCTCCGGGACAGGGGGTTCGAAGACCTTC. It specifies CASSSSGTGGSKTF.

This clonotype was counted many times. The rearrangement links TRBV12-3 or TRBV12-4 to TRBJ2-2, with no clear D. The CDR3 runs to 11 residues. The V and J ends lost 5 bases and 5 bases respectively, with 3 bases between them. Here the CDR3 DNA reads TGTGCCAGCAGTCGAACCGGGGAGCTGTTTTTT. As protein: CASSRTGELFF.

This clonotype was found many times. The V gene is TRBV3-1, the J gene TRBJ2-2, with 7 bases fitting TRBD1. The CDR3 is 17 residues long. The trim removed 4 bases at V and 1 base at J, leaving 9 bases unmatched. In germline, CDR1 is LGHDT, CDR2 YNNKEL (reference sequence). DNA for the CDR3: TGTGCCAGCAGCCTATTCATGGACAGGATGAACACCGGGGAGCTGTTTTTT. Amino acids: CASSLFMDRMNTGELFF.

Note on this clonotype: This may be a read error, as it is one base from a much larger clone. A read error is likely, as this CDR3 ends without the conserved phenylalanine or tryptophan. This rearrangement joins TRBV7-2 to TRBJ2-7; D not resolved. CDR3 length: 14 residues. Trimming shortened V by 1 base and J by 3 bases, and 10 bases separated the two germline ends. In germline, CDR1 is SGHTA, CDR2 FQGNSA. In DNA form, the CDR3 reads TGTGCCAGCAGCTTAGGCCCTTGGGACTACGAGCAGTACCTC. Translating gives CASSLGPWDYEQYL.

At least ten counts were recorded for this clonotype. The chain uses TRBV29-1 and TRBJ2-5; the D gene is possibly TRBD2 (5 bases). Germline V gene lookup returns CDR1 SQVTM and CDR2 ANQGSEA. This CDR3 has 12 amino acids. V was trimmed by 3 bases and J by 3 bases, leaving 8 bases between them. CDR3 amino acids: CSVEISEETQYF. The CDR3 nucleotides are TGCAGCGTTGAGATTAGCGAAGAGACCCAGTACTTC.

Ten or more counts support this clonotype. The chain is built from TRBV7-6 and TRBJ1-3, with 10 bases that match TRBD1. V shed 2 bases, J shed 2 bases, and the junction held 6 bases outside the gene matches. The CDR3 covers 17 residues. Germline CDR1 and CDR2: SGHVS and FNYEAQ. CDR3 DNA sequence: TGTGCCAGCAGCTTACTTGCCGGGACAGGGGCTGGAAACACCATATATTTT. Translated: CASSLLAGTGAGNTIYF.